These 18 T cell receptor beta chains share one sample of origin, sequenced in a study of neurological immune-mediated disorders. Via MiXCR, TCRdb re-called the 5' RACE reads, giving one row per CDR3 protein. The sample has some 21,000 distinct CDR3 sequences, 6.2% seen once; the top ten hold 35% to 55%. The sequencing input was CD8+ T cells from blood. The receptors were gathered from a man aged 18 to 30 in good health.

This clonotype was counted at least ten times. The chain couples TRBV5-6 to TRBJ1-2; D is uncertain. Germline-derived CDR1 and CDR2 are SGHDT and YYEEEE. The CDR3 covers 15 residues. V was pared by 0 bases and J by 3 bases, with 12 bases between. The CDR3 DNA sequence: TGTGCCAGCAGCTTGGTAGTACGGGTCGACTATGGCTACACCTTC. Protein: CASSLVVRVDYGYTF.

This clonotype occurred a few times. V gene TRBV18 combines with J gene TRBJ2-7; D remains unclear. Germline loops: CDR1 KGHSH, CDR2 LQKENI. With 2 bases removed from V and 5 bases from J, the gap between germline ends came to 13 bases. The CDR3 length is 14 residues. The CDR3 DNA is TGTGCCAGCTCACCAGCCGACAAAGTGCACGAGCAGTACTTC. Its protein is CASSPADKVHEQYF.

This clonotype has more than one count but fewer than ten. The CDR3 is CASSVGAYEQYF. CDR3 in DNA: TGTGCCAGCTCAGTCGGAGCCTACGAGCAGTACTTC. The V and J genes are TRBV6-2 or TRBV6-3 and TRBJ2-7, with D unclear. CDR3 length equals 12 residues. CDR1 MNHEY and CDR2 SVGEGT come from the germline V gene. Between the trimmed V and J ends, which lost 8 bases and 2 bases, there was a span of 10 bases.

This clonotype showed up many times. The V call is TRBV27, the J call TRBJ2-7; TRBD1 agrees at 7 bases. This CDR3 is built from 14 residues. The ends lost 4 bases at V and 3 bases at J; junction bases unmatched: 6. CDR1 and CDR2 from the germline V gene are MNHEY and SMNVEV (reference sequence). The CDR3: CASSSGTAFYEQYF. CDR3 sequence (DNA): TGTGCCAGCAGTTCCGGGACAGCCTTCTACGAGCAGTACTTC.

This clonotype occurred many times. V and J are TRBV10-3 and TRBJ2-7; 7 bases match TRBD1. CDR3 size: 14 residues. J gave up 3 bases and V 5 bases, and 7 bases lay outside the gene matches. Germline values: CDR1 ENHRY, CDR2 SYGVKD. CDR3 coding DNA: TGTGCCATCAGTCTTCCCGGGACAGTCTACGAGCAGTACTTC. This gives the protein CAISLPGTVYEQYF.

This clonotype has a count of ten or more. J is TRBJ2-7 and V is TRBV7-9; D might be TRBD2 (5 bases). The germline gives CDR1 SEHNR, CDR2 FQNEAQ (reference sequence). Trimming pared 5 bases from V and 6 bases from J, leaving 14 bases between. The CDR3 length is 13 residues. The CDR3 is CASSPPASPEQYF. As DNA, the CDR3 is TGTGCCAGCAGCCCGCCGGCTAGCCCCGAGCAGTACTTC.

This clonotype occurred many times. J is TRBJ2-2 and V is TRBV12-3 or TRBV12-4, with 13 bases matching TRBD2. This CDR3 contains 17 residues. The J segment lost 3 bases and the V segment lost 0 bases, leaving 1 base of the junction unmatched. DNA of the CDR3: TGTGCCAGCAGTTTAGCACTAGCGGGGGGGCACACCGGGGAGCTGTTTTTT. As protein: CASSLALAGGHTGELFF.

There are many counts of this clonotype. This chain links TRBV5-6 with TRBJ1-5; D call uncertain. This CDR3 has 12 amino acids. Germline CDR1 and CDR2: SGHDT and YYEEEE. V was pared by 3 bases and J by 7 bases, with 8 bases between. The CDR3 DNA follows: TGTGCCAGCAGCTCCACCTGGCAGCCCCAGCATTTT. This gives the protein CASSSTWQPQHF.

This chain joins TRBV5-1 and TRBJ2-5; the D gene is possibly TRBD1 (6 bases). Trimming shortened V by 0 bases and J by 0 bases, and 12 bases separated the two germline ends. The CDR3 sequence is 16 residues long. Germline CDR1 SGHRS, CDR2 YFSETQ. In DNA, the CDR3 is TGCGCCAGCAGCTTGGCCCTAGAGGGGGACCAAGAGACCCAGTACTTC. It yields the protein CASSLALEGDQETQYF.

This clonotype has at least ten counts. V is TRBV18 and J is TRBJ1-1; no definite D call. The V gene lost 3 bases and the J gene lost 4 bases, with 6 bases spanning the gap. The V gene's germline CDR1 is KGHSH and CDR2 LQKENI. This CDR3 has 12 residues. The CDR3 nucleotides are TGTGCCAGCTCACCTTTGGTCACTGAAGCTTTCTTT. Amino acids: CASSPLVTEAFF.

The V call is TRBV7-9, the J call TRBJ1-1, with D possibly being TRBD1 (5 bases). The CDR3 spans 15 residues. Trimming pared 0 bases from V and 1 base from J, leaving 9 bases between. Germline V gene data show CDR1 as SEHNR and CDR2 as FQNEAQ (reference sequence). The CDR3 protein is CASSLALQGNTEAFF. The CDR3 DNA reads TGTGCCAGCAGCTTAGCGCTCCAGGGGAACACTGAAGCTTTCTTT. Supplemented by reference TRBV7-9 and TRBJ1-1, the full variable domain reads DTGVSQNPRHKITKRGQNVTFRCDPISEHNRLYWYRQTLGQGPEFLTYFQNEAQLEKSRLLSDRFSAERPKGSFSTLEIQRTEQGDSAMYLCASSLALQGNTEAFFGQGTRLTVV.

In its sample, this clonotype was seen many times. The CDR3 loop is CASSLSGLGTEAFF. In DNA, the CDR3 is TGTGCCAGCAGTTTAAGTGGGCTCGGCACTGAAGCTTTCTTT. The chain is built from TRBV27 and TRBJ1-1; no definite D call. Trimming took off 2 bases at V and 4 bases at J, with 11 bases between the two ends. This CDR3 is built from 14 residues. Germline loops: CDR1 MNHEY, CDR2 SMNVEV (reference sequence).

There are many counts of this clonotype. This chain links TRBV10-3 with TRBJ2-7, with a weak D call TRBD2 (7 bases). This CDR3 has 13 residues. Germline V gives CDR1 ENHRY, CDR2 SYGVKD. The V end lost 6 bases, the J end lost 0 bases, and 9 bases lay between the germline ends. The CDR3 reads CAIRGGASYEQYF. CDR3 nucleotides: TGTGCCATCAGGGGGGGGGCCTCCTACGAGCAGTACTTC.

This clonotype has only a few counts. The chain is built from TRBV7-9 and TRBJ1-4; tentatively, D is TRBD1 (5 bases). CDR3 length equals 13 residues. Germline CDR1 reads SEHNR; CDR2 reads FQNEAQ (reference sequence). V lost 5 bases and J 17 bases, leaving 21 bases between the germline ends. Written as DNA, the CDR3 is TGTGCCAGCAGCGACTCCGGGACCTTCTCTCTTTTTTTT. Translation: CASSDSGTFSLFF. Complete variable domain (other parts from reference TRBV7-9 and TRBJ1-4): DTGVSQNPRHKITKRGQNVTFRCDPISEHNRLYWYRQTLGQGPEFLTYFQNEAQLEKSRLLSDRFSAERPKGSFSTLEIQRTEQGDSAMYLCASSDSGTFSLFFGSGTQLSVL.

This clonotype is medium-sized within its sample. The chain joins TRBV2 to TRBJ2-7; possibly TRBD2 for D (5 bases). The V gene's germline CDR1 is SNHLY and CDR2 FYNNEI. The CDR3 covers 15 residues. Trimming cost V 6 bases and J 2 bases, with 17 bases left between them. CDR3 sequence reads: CASSSAKPSPYEQYF. The CDR3, as DNA: TGTGCCAGCAGCTCCGCTAAACCTAGCCCCTACGAGCAGTACTTC.

Many counts were recorded for this clonotype. The chain combines TRBV20-1 with TRBJ2-1, with D unclear. With 5 bases removed from V and 5 bases from J, the gap between germline ends came to 10 bases. CDR3 length: 12 amino acids. Germline V gene lookup returns CDR1 DFQATT and CDR2 SNEGSKA (reference sequence). The CDR3 DNA reads TGCAGTGCTGTGTATGGGAACAATGAGCAGTTCTTC. Translated, it gives CSAVYGNNEQFF.

This clonotype was recorded at least ten times. The chain joins TRBV29-1 to TRBJ1-5; TRBD1 matches at 8 bases. Losses at the gene ends were 6 bases for V and 3 bases for J; bases not matched to a gene: 7. The CDR3 runs to 14 residues. Germline values: CDR1 SQVTM, CDR2 ANQGSEA. The CDR3 protein is CSVGQGDVNQPQHF. In nucleotides, the CDR3 is TGCAGCGTAGGACAGGGAGACGTCAATCAGCCCCAGCATTTT. Together with reference TRBV29-1 and TRBJ1-5, the CDR3 gives the full variable domain: SAVISQKPSRDICQRGTSLTIQCQVDSQVTMMFWYRQQPGQSLTLIATANQGSEATYESGFVIDKFPISRPNLTFSTLTVSNMSPEDSSIYLCSVGQGDVNQPQHFGDGTRLSIL.

The table lists this clonotype with many counts. The chain has TRBV5-1 and TRBJ2-7; D is perhaps TRBD1 (6 bases). The V gene lost 0 bases and the J gene lost 3 bases, with 13 bases spanning the gap. The CDR3 runs 15 residues. The germline V gene encodes CDR1 SGHRS and CDR2 YFSETQ. The CDR3, as DNA: TGCGCCAGCAGCTTGGTACAGGGAGTATTCTACGAGCAGTACTTC. Encoded protein: CASSLVQGVFYEQYF.